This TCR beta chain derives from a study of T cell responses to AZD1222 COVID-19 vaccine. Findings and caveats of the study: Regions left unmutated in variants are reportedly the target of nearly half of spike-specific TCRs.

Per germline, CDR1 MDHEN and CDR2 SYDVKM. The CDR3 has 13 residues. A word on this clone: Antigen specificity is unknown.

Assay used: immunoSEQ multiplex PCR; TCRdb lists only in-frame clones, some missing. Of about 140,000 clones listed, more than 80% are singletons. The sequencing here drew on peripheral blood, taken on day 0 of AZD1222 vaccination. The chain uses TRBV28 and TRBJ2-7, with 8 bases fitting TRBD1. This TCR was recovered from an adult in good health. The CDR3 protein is CVVDTAGGEKQYF. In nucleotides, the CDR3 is TGTGTCGTGGATACTGCAGGGGGCGAAAAGCAGTACTTC.